This T cell receptor beta chain stems from a study of human T cells and chemical hapten exposure. TCRdb re-called the RACE reads with MiXCR, one entry per CDR3 protein. The data hold 150,000 to 200,000 distinct CDR3 sequences, with around a quarter observed a single time. Germline values: CDR1 SQVTM, CDR2 ANQGSEA. The CDR3 is made up of 12 amino acids. Trimming stripped 2 bases from V and 2 bases from J, with 6 bases between. This sample's time point: patch test 3, about 24 weeks after DPC sensitization. The sample's treatment: therapeutic diphenylcyclopropenone sensitization with weekly scalp DPC. The sample was whole blood, taken in connection with sensitization to the hapten diphenylcyclopropenone (DPC). The receptor's source is a young woman with alopecia areata. Some clones in this sample may be carry-over from other donors' samples. The V and J genes are TRBV29-1 and TRBJ1-2; possible D gene TRBD1, 6 bases. The CDR3 reads CSVETGNYGYTF. In nucleotides, the CDR3 is TGCAGCGTTGAAACAGGGAACTATGGCTACACCTTC. The full variable domain, its missing parts supplied by reference TRBV29-1 and TRBJ1-2, is SAVISQKPSRDICQRGTSLTIQCQVDSQVTMMFWYRQQPGQSLTLIATANQGSEATYESGFVIDKFPISRPNLTFSTLTVSNMSPEDSSIYLCSVETGNYGYTFGSGTRLTVV.